The 29 T cell receptor beta chains in this list originate from one sample, sequenced in a study of beta chain features in type 1 diabetes (dated 2018 in TCRdb). Their recognized antigens are unknown. Library generation was performed with the immunoSEQ multiplex PCR assay. The entire amount of isolated RNA was reverse transcribed using the High Capacity cDNA Reverse Transcription Kit, so the sequenced TCRB transcripts were expressed ones. Not all clones reach the TCRdb copy of this immuneACCESS table, which keeps in-frame sequences only. Checked studies attribute under half of the gap to unresolved V genes and leave the rest unexplained. For this sample there are about 53,000 clones; about 60% appear just once. The ten largest make up 0.25% to 0.35% of the sample. Study-level results and caveats: In all four CD4+ subsets, TCRB CDR3 length was moderately but significantly shorter in type 1 diabetes patients.

The sequenced material came from stem cell memory CD4+ T cells from blood. Interpreted using the paper, the cell subset or site label stands for: stem cell-like memory CD4+ T cells. These receptors came from a woman in her twenties or thirties with type 1 diabetes.

V gene TRBV2 combines with J gene TRBJ1-1, with D possibly being TRBD1 (6 bases). CDR1 is SNHLY, CDR2 FYNNEI, per germline. The V and J ends lost 6 bases and 5 bases respectively, with 19 bases between them. The CDR3 is 15 residues long. For the CDR3, the DNA is TGTGCCAGCAGCAGATCCACAGGGAAGGGGACTGAAGCTTTCTTT. The encoded protein is CASSRSTGKGTEAFF. Together with reference TRBV2 and TRBJ1-1, the CDR3 gives the full variable domain: EPEVTQTPSHQVTQMGQEVILRCVPISNHLYFYWYRQILGQKVEFLVSFYNNEISEKSEIFDDQFSVERPDGSNFTLKIRSTKLEDSAMYFCASSRSTGKGTEAFFGQGTRLTVV.

The J gene is TRBJ2-7, the V gene TRBV28; 12 bases are a match to TRBD2. This CDR3 has 17 amino acids. Per germline, CDR1 MDHEN and CDR2 SYDVKM. Losses at the gene ends were 2 bases for V and 9 bases for J; bases not matched to a gene: 14. This chain's CDR3 is CASSLIASGRADVGQYF. CDR3 nucleotides: TGTGCCAGCAGTTTAATTGCTAGCGGGAGGGCTGATGTCGGGCAGTACTTC.

This clone appeared a few times. The chain recombines TRBV28 with TRBJ1-2; tentative D call: TRBD1 (6 bases). CDR3 size: 12 residues. The ends were cut back, 6 bases at V and 7 bases at J, with 12 bases in the middle. CDR1 and CDR2 (germline): MDHEN, SYDVKM. CDR3 protein: CASSETGSGYTF. DNA of the CDR3: TGTGCCAGCAGCGAAACAGGGTCTGGCTACACCTTC.

The gene calls are TRBV5-1 and TRBJ2-3; TRBD2 matches 13 bases. This CDR3 has 18 residues. The junction had 10 bases not matched to a gene; V was cut back by 5 bases and J by 1 base. Germline V gene sequence: CDR1 SGHRS, CDR2 YFSETQ. The CDR3 region has the DNA TGCGCCAGCAGGCGACTAGCGGGAGGCCTGGTGGGCACAGATACGCAGTATTTT. Protein sequence: CASRRLAGGLVGTDTQYF.

J is TRBJ2-1 and V is TRBV4-1; TRBD2 matches at 10 bases. Unmatched junction bases numbered 10, after V lost 0 bases and J lost 8 bases. This CDR3 spans 17 amino acids. Germline loops: CDR1 MGHRA, CDR2 YSYEKL. The CDR3: CASSQDRSSGSRDEQFF. Here the CDR3 DNA reads TGCGCCAGCAGCCAAGATAGATCTAGCGGGAGCAGGGATGAGCAGTTCTTC.

CDR3 residues: CASSLLDDSVPYNEQFF. In DNA form, the CDR3 reads TGTGCCAGCAGCTTACTAGACGACTCCGTCCCCTACAATGAGCAGTTCTTC. V and J are TRBV7-2 and TRBJ2-1; D is uncertain. Germline V gene sequence: CDR1 SGHTA, CDR2 FQGNSA. V gave up 2 bases and J gave up 2 bases, with 16 bases separating them. The CDR3 has 17 amino acids. The variable domain in full, completed from reference TRBV7-2 and TRBJ2-1, reads GAGVSQSPSNKVTEKGKDVELRCDPISGHTALYWYRQSLGQGLEFLIYFQGNSAPDKSGLPSDRFSAERTGGSVSTLTIQRTQQEDSAVYLCASSLLDDSVPYNEQFFGPGTRLTVL.

The chain employs TRBV28 and TRBJ2-3, with 8 bases that match TRBD1. Trimming took 6 bases from V and 8 from J; bases not matched to a gene: 4. The CDR3 extends over 12 amino acids. Germline V gene sequence: CDR1 MDHEN, CDR2 SYDVKM. CDR3 protein: CASRPGQATQYF. DNA of the CDR3: TGTGCCAGCAGACCGGGACAGGCTACGCAGTATTTT.

This clone has only a few counts. Relative to the germline gene, one junction end is altered; a read error may explain this. Additional DNA sequences in this sample encode the identical CDR3. The chain is built from TRBV7-7 and TRBJ2-1; a possible D gene is TRBD2 (5 bases). This CDR3 spans 14 amino acids. Germline lookup yields CDR1 SSHAT and CDR2 FNYEAQ (reference sequence). CDR3 region: CASSLAGGNNEQFF. For the CDR3, the DNA is TGTGCTAGCAGCTTAGCCGGAGGAAACAATGAGCAGTTCTTC.

The chain combines TRBV19 with TRBJ2-1, with a weak D call TRBD2 (7 bases). CDR1 LNHDA and CDR2 SQIVND come from the germline V gene (reference sequence). V was pared by 7 bases and J by 3 bases, with 19 bases between. The CDR3 spans 16 residues. CDR3 loop: CASTKGVAGDYNEQFF. The CDR3 DNA follows: TGTGCCAGTACCAAGGGGGTAGCGGGTGACTACAATGAGCAGTTCTTC. Looking up the rest from reference TRBV19 and TRBJ2-1 gives the full variable domain: DGGITQSPKYLFRKEGQNVTLSCEQNLNHDAMYWYRQDPGQGLRLIYYSQIVNDFQKGDIAEGYSVSREKKESFPLTVTSAQKNPTAFYLCASTKGVAGDYNEQFFGPGTRLTVL.

This sequence joins TRBV7-2 and TRBJ1-1; D not certain. CDR3 length: 13 amino acids. CDR1 is SGHTA, CDR2 FQGNSA, per germline. V was cut by 2 bases and J by 8 bases, with 12 bases left in between. CDR3 DNA sequence: TGTGCCAGCAGCTTACGGGGAGGACGAGAAGCTTTCTTT. This sequence encodes CASSLRGGREAFF.

This chain joins TRBV28 and TRBJ2-2, with D maybe TRBD2 (5 bases). CDR1 MDHEN and CDR2 SYDVKM come from the germline V gene. The length of the CDR3 is 12 residues. The CDR3 sequence is CVTSGFTGELFF. Here the CDR3 DNA reads TGTGTTACTAGTGGATTCACCGGGGAGCTGTTTTTT.

This clone has just a few counts. V gene TRBV10-3 combines with J gene TRBJ1-1; D may be TRBD1 (5 bases). Germline CDR1 reads ENHRY; CDR2 reads SYGVKD. Trimming cost V 3 bases and J 0 bases, with 17 bases left between them. The CDR3 extends over 17 amino acids. CDR3 protein: CAISEPLAATVNTEAFF. DNA for the CDR3: TGTGCCATCAGTGAACCACTAGCCGCGACAGTGAACACTGAAGCTTTCTTT.

The chain joins TRBV2 to TRBJ1-1, with 8 nucleotides matching TRBD1. Unmatched junction bases numbered 4, after V lost 3 bases and J lost 1 base. Germline V gene lookup returns CDR1 SNHLY and CDR2 FYNNEI. The CDR3 length is 15 residues. Here the CDR3 DNA reads TGTGCCAGCAGTGACATTGGGACAGGGAACACTGAAGCTTTCTTT. Protein product: CASSDIGTGNTEAFF.

V is TRBV28 and J is TRBJ1-4; no definite D call. The germline V gene encodes CDR1 MDHEN and CDR2 SYDVKM. The CDR3 extends over 14 amino acids. V was pared by 1 base and J by 5 bases, with 8 bases between. The CDR3 here is CASSLFQANEKLFF. The CDR3 coding sequence is TGTGCCAGCAGTTTATTTCAGGCGAATGAAAAACTGTTTTTT.

The V gene is TRBV9, the J gene TRBJ2-1; maybe TRBD2 (6 bases). This CDR3 region has 15 residues. Germline lookup yields CDR1 SGDLS and CDR2 YYNGEE. V was cut by 0 bases and J by 2 bases, with 9 bases left in between. CDR3 in DNA: TGTGCCAGCAGCGTAGGCGGGACCACCTACAATGAGCAGTTCTTC. This gives the protein CASSVGGTTYNEQFF. Full variable domain (remainder filled in from reference TRBV9 and TRBJ2-1): DSGVTQTPKHLITATGQRVTLRCSPRSGDLSVYWYQQSLDQGLQFLIQYYNGEERAKGNILERFSAQQFPDLHSELNLSSLELGDSALYFCASSVGGTTYNEQFFGPGTRLTVL.

The rearrangement joins TRBV7-9 to TRBJ2-7, with 10 bases aligning to TRBD1. The CDR3 is 16 residues long. V was pared by 3 bases and J by 7 bases, with 12 bases of the junction left unmatched. Germline CDR1 reads SEHNR; CDR2 reads FQNEAQ (reference sequence). CDR3 coding DNA: TGTGCCAGCAGCTTTAATCCGGGACAGGGGTGGGGAGAGCAGTACTTC. Residues: CASSFNPGQGWGEQYF. Combining the CDR3 with reference TRBV7-9 and TRBJ2-7 gives the whole variable domain DTGVSQNPRHKITKRGQNVTFRCDPISEHNRLYWYRQTLGQGPEFLTYFQNEAQLEKSRLLSDRFSAERPKGSFSTLEIQRTEQGDSAMYLCASSFNPGQGWGEQYFGPGTRLTVT.

This CDR3 is CASSVQGARYEQYF. The CDR3 DNA is TGTGCCAGCAGCGTACAGGGGGCGCGGTACGAGCAGTACTTC. The chain couples TRBV2 to TRBJ2-7; the match to TRBD1 covers 9 bases. Trimming cost V 6 bases and J 4 bases; bases outside gene matches: 7. Germline assignment: CDR1 SNHLY and CDR2 FYNNEI. The CDR3 has 14 residues.

This sequence joins TRBV19 and TRBJ2-5; 7 bases match TRBD1. V lost 7 bases and J lost 3; bases outside the gene matches: 8. CDR1 and CDR2 from the germline V gene are LNHDA and SQIVND (reference sequence). This CDR3 has 14 amino acids. The CDR3 bases are TGTGCCAGTACAGGGGGAGTGGGGGAAGAGACCCAGTACTTC. This gives the protein CASTGGVGEETQYF.

The V and J genes are TRBV2 and TRBJ1-5; D is uncertain. V gave up 4 bases and J gave up 0 bases, with 7 bases separating them. Germline CDR1 reads SNHLY; CDR2 reads FYNNEI. The CDR3 has 14 residues. The CDR3 sequence: CASSVQLSNQPQHF. The CDR3 DNA follows: TGTGCCAGCAGTGTACAGCTTAGCAATCAGCCCCAGCATTTT.

This chain links TRBV29-1 with TRBJ1-2; 7 nucleotides match TRBD1. This CDR3 comprises 18 residues. The V segment lost 4 bases and the J segment 2 bases; nucleotides outside the gene matches: 19. Per germline, CDR1 SQVTM and CDR2 ANQGSEA. DNA of the CDR3: TGCAGCGTTGGGGGGGATGCACAGGGGATAATGCGGAACTATGGCTACACCTTC. This gives the protein CSVGGDAQGIMRNYGYTF.

The J gene is TRBJ2-5, the V gene TRBV4-2; 12 bases agree with TRBD2. Judging by the DNA end, TRBJ2-7 fits better; the J call may be wrong. Per the germline V gene, CDR1 is LGHNA and CDR2 is YNFKEQ. CDR3 length: 19 residues. This chain's CDR3 is CASSQDKYLAGGVGYEQYF. CDR3 bases: TGTGCCAGCAGCCAAGATAAGTATCTAGCGGGAGGGGTCGGTTACGAGCAGTACTTC.

The table lists this clone with a few counts. The chain uses TRBV2 and TRBJ2-4; D perhaps matches TRBD2 (6 bases). Germline V gene data show CDR1 as SNHLY and CDR2 as FYNNEI. The CDR3 runs to 15 residues. The V end was cut by 0 bases, the J end by 9 bases, with 15 bases between. The CDR3 DNA sequence: TGTGCCAGCAGTGAAGCGCGTGCGGCGGGGAGCATTCAGTACTTC. Translated: CASSEARAAGSIQYF. Together with reference TRBV2 and TRBJ2-4, the CDR3 gives the full variable domain: EPEVTQTPSHQVTQMGQEVILRCVPISNHLYFYWYRQILGQKVEFLVSFYNNEISEKSEIFDDQFSVERPDGSNFTLKIRSTKLEDSAMYFCASSEARAAGSIQYFGAGTRLSVL.

The chain carries TRBV2 and TRBJ2-1, with 7 bases lining up with TRBD2. Germline CDR1 SNHLY, CDR2 FYNNEI. V lost 1 base and J lost 6; bases outside the gene matches: 6. The length of the CDR3 is 15 residues. CDR3 loop: CASSEGTRIGNEQFF. DNA of the CDR3: TGTGCCAGCAGTGAAGGGACTAGAATCGGCAATGAGCAGTTCTTC.

The rearrangement links TRBV18 to TRBJ2-7; 10 nucleotides line up with TRBD1. The trim removed 4 bases at V and 3 bases at J, leaving 6 bases unmatched. Germline CDR1 is KGHSH and CDR2 is LQKENI. This CDR3 has 15 amino acids. CDR3 region: CASSLGTGEFYEQYF. CDR3 DNA sequence: TGTGCCAGCTCACTGGGGACAGGGGAATTCTACGAGCAGTACTTC. Variable domain in full (rest from reference TRBV18 and TRBJ2-7): NAGVMQNPRHLVRRRGQEARLRCSPMKGHSHVYWYRQLPEEGLKFMVYLQKENIIDESGMPKERFSAEFPKEGPSILRIQQVVRGDSAAYFCASSLGTGEFYEQYFGPGTRLTVT.

In this sample, this clone turned up a few times. The chain couples TRBV2 to TRBJ2-5; D gene ambiguous. V was pared by 3 bases and J by 1 base, with 9 bases between. CDR3 length: 14 residues. CDR1 is SNHLY, CDR2 FYNNEI, per germline. The CDR3 region is CASSDSFLQETQYF. Here the CDR3 DNA reads TGTGCCAGCAGTGATAGTTTCCTCCAAGAGACCCAGTACTTC.

This clone was seen a single time. V and J are TRBV5-1 and TRBJ2-7; tentatively, D is TRBD1 (6 bases). Trimming took 4 bases from V and 7 from J, leaving 24 bases between them. Germline-derived CDR1 and CDR2 are SGHRS and YFSETQ. This CDR3 is built from 16 residues. This chain's CDR3 is CASSPHTGSTPLEQYF. The DNA for the CDR3 is TGCGCCAGCAGCCCCCACACAGGGTCAACACCCTTGGAGCAGTACTTC.

The chain couples TRBV30 to TRBJ2-3, with 9 bases matching TRBD1. Germline V gene lookup returns CDR1 GTSNPN and CDR2 SVGIG (reference sequence). Unmatched junction bases numbered 5, after V lost 2 bases and J lost 5 bases. The CDR3 runs 14 residues. The DNA for the CDR3 is TGTGCCTGGAGTCCAGGGACAGGGAGAGATACGCAGTATTTT. Protein: CAWSPGTGRDTQYF.

The rearrangement links TRBV27 to TRBJ2-7; 8 nucleotides line up with TRBD2. With V trimmed by 3 bases and J by 3 bases, 4 bases remained unmatched. The CDR3 covers 14 residues. Per the germline V gene, CDR1 is MNHEY and CDR2 is SMNVEV (reference sequence). CDR3 in DNA: TGTGCCAGCAGTTTCCGGACTAGCAACTACGAGCAGTACTTC. Translation gives CASSFRTSNYEQYF.

The CDR3 bases are TGTGCCAGCAGCTCACGGGGCTATGGCTACACCTTC. Its protein is CASSSRGYGYTF. This sequence joins TRBV7-2 and TRBJ1-2, with unresolved D. From germline, CDR1 is SGHTA and CDR2 FQGNSA. The CDR3 covers 12 residues. V dropped 4 bases and J dropped 4 bases, with 7 bases sitting between them.